This TCR beta chain was recovered during a study of T cells in Graves' hyperthyroidism and ophthalmopathy (dated by TCRdb to the late 2010s). In the study overall: Peripheral blood was collected at initial diagnosis, before any treatment. The approximately 100 discovery patients were randomly split 7:3 into training and test sets. Prospective prediction of ophthalmopathy was tested in an independent validation cohort of approximately 18 hyperthyroidism patients and approximately 17 patients who later progressed to ophthalmopathy. Once sampling was done, hyperthyroidism patients were given methimazole at a starting dose of 30 mg daily, whereas ophthalmopathy patients were given high-dose intravenous methylprednisolone. The paper reports TCR Vbeta CDR3 sequencing of approximately 140 peripheral blood samples: around 45 ophthalmopathy, under 80 hyperthyroidism and 17 progressor patients. In six Graves' hyperthyroidism patients, the study also compared T-cell repertoires from thyroid tissue with T-cell repertoires from blood. A discovery cohort of about 100 patients, 43 with Graves' ophthalmopathy and about 58 with stable Graves' hyperthyroidism, was used to find distinguishing TCR V-J signatures. The paper's findings and limits, for the study overall: Ophthalmopathy was separated from stable hyperthyroidism by a 13 V-J signature model, with around 90% sensitivity and approximately 81% specificity obtained in cross-validation and 80%/75% obtained in testing. Most expanded thyroid clonotypes (frequency above 0.001) were also detected in blood, suggesting blood repertoires may reflect thyroid immune responses. No statistical method was used to fix the sample size in advance, and group allocation was not hidden from the investigators. In validation, the model predicted progression to ophthalmopathy a median of about 6 months before onset, with about 64% sensitivity and around 76% specificity.

The germline V gene encodes CDR1 LGHDT and CDR2 YNNKEL (reference sequence). Inclusive of the bounding cysteine and phenylalanine, the CDR3 is 14 residues long. Kept here is only the CDR3 DNA, which spans 42 bases and is read in frame from base 1. Cut back by 0 bases and 8 bases, the V and J ends lie 13 bases apart. Stable Graves' hyperthyroidism was defined as no progression to ophthalmopathy during 18 months of follow-up. Hyperthyroidism patients were newly diagnosed, with disease duration under 2 months, and aged 18 to 65 years. Any patient with an uncontrolled infection, another autoimmune disease, pregnancy or lactation was excluded. Diagnoses relied on clinical symptoms, serum thyroxine and TRAb, thyroid ultrasound and orbital computed tomography. PBMCs were separated from under 12 ml of fresh peripheral blood using Ficoll-Paque density gradient centrifugation. Trizol reagent was used to extract total RNA, and RNA quality was then checked on an Agilent 2100 Bioanalyzer.

This clonotype has ten or more counts. The clone's antigen remains unknown. No much larger clonotype is one base removed from it; base qualities were not supplied. Amplification of TCR beta CDR3 regions was carried out from RNA transcripts. The TCR CDR3 was subjected to a first round of RT-PCR using the HTBI primer set and the Qiagen OneStep RT-PCR kit. Libraries were constructed in a second round of multiplex PCR, after which size selection and purification were performed. Libraries were sequenced paired-end with 100 bp reads on an Illumina HiSeq2000. Per the authors' processing: SOAPnuke was used to process the raw data, removing reads that contained adapters or uncalled bases, had a mean Phred below 15, or lacked an exact match to the constant primer or identifier. High-quality paired reads were merged with COPE v1.2.5, and unique nucleotide sequences were defined as clonotypes. MiTCR v1.1 was used to align clonotypes to the IMGT TRBV, TRBD and TRBJ reference segments. The analysis included only V-J combinations with a frequency above 0.0001, which together covered 99% to 99.2% of the repertoires. The TCS score was defined as F50 (clonal expansion) divided by E x V (chaos), with BLOSUM62-based TCRdist calculated between CDR3 peptides within each V-J. Welch's t-statistics and random forest reduced around 520 V-J features to 13, which were used in a naive Bayes classifier (R e1071). Clones were called with MiXCR by TCRdb after fastp trimmed the public reads at Q25, and only in-frame beta chains were retained. Records with the same CDR3 protein are collapsed into one entry carrying the most frequent genes and DNA. These V and J calls are TCRdb output, not the study's own analysis. Present in this sample are hundreds of thousands of distinct CDR3 sequences, 16% of which were seen just once. Jointly, the top ten make up around a sixth of the sample.

The clonotype comes from a woman aged 18-29 years with Graves' hyperthyroidism. What was sequenced was blood. This sequence uses TRBV3-1 and TRBJ1-2; no D gene call is confident. The CDR3 protein sequence reads: CASSQDPSTRGYTF. The bases are TGTGCCAGCAGCCAAGACCCCTCCACCAGGGGCTACACCTTC.